These T cell receptor beta chains were read from a single sample in a study of T cell clones after liver transplantation. Only in-frame clones appear in the TCRdb table, and some are missing; sequencing was by immunoSEQ multiplex PCR. The sample holds about 20,000 clones, 65% to 85% seen once. Sequences were derived from CD8+ T cells from blood, sampled approximately 54 months after liver transplant. All receptors derive from a human patient who received a liver transplant. The T cells may partly be graft donor cells. Each CDR3 is given without its conserved first and last residue. Fields, in order: J gene, V gene, CDR3 protein.

>TRBJ2-5|TRBV5-6
ASSGPGHERETQY
>TRBJ2-1|TRBV7-9
ASSASGGYNEQF
>TRBJ2-3|TRBV4-1
ASSQGGQGAY
>TRBJ2-4|TRBV10-3
AISESGAKNIQY
>TRBJ1-1|TRBV15
ATSIPGLNTEAF
>TRBJ1-2|TRBV6-1
ASSQDSTLGGYT
>TRBJ2-1|TRBV6-1
ASSVNEQF
>TRBJ1-5|TRBV28
ASSFGEQGAQPQH
>TRBJ2-1|TRBV7-9
ASSPGTGGSYNEQF
>TRBJ1-2|TRBV6-1
ASIPGGVGYT
>TRBJ2-7|TRBV14
ASSTLAAYEQY
>TRBJ1-2|TRBV6-1
ASSVRTPYGYT
>TRBJ2-2|TRBV5-1
ASAEFVSGSGTGELF
>TRBJ1-2|TRBV6-5
ASSYSDGSIYGYT
>TRBJ2-7|TRBV19
ASSTILQGGSSYEQY
>TRBJ1-5|TRBV6-1
ASKTGWEPQH
>TRBJ2-7|TRBV10-3
AISETGEYEQY
>TRBJ2-7|TRBV5-1
ASSLTGGDEQY
>TRBJ2-2|TRBV6-5
ASSYSGGTGELF
>TRBJ2-1|TRBV6-5
ASSSAGGGSYNEQF
>TRBJ2-7|TRBV28
ASSSQGIYEQY
>TRBJ2-7|TRBV28
ASSLAMTYEQY
>TRBJ1-2|TRBV9
ASSRDRSGGYT
>TRBJ2-7|TRBV7-9
ASSPDSRNEQY
>TRBJ2-7|TRBV5-8
ASSFQGLTSYEQY
>TRBJ1-1|TRBV5-5
ASRSGGSTEAF
>TRBJ1-3|TRBV27
ASRGAGNTIY
>TRBJ2-1|TRBV27
ASSAGVVLHGDEQF
>TRBJ2-3|TRBV4-3
ASSQETGEGGTQY
>TRBJ2-7|TRBV27
ASSFSSGGVTYEQY
>TRBJ2-2|TRBV27
APGRGLGELF
>TRBJ2-7|TRBV5-6
ASSQWDREYEQY
>TRBJ2-1|TRBV6-1
ASSSSPGYEQF
>TRBJ1-2|TRBV6-5
ASSPYSTGVYGYT
>TRBJ1-5|TRBV9
ASSVEGAENQPQH
>TRBJ2-2|TRBV10-3
AISDRDQGPGELF
>TRBJ1-5|TRBV2
ASSEWTGGGNQPQH
>TRBJ1-6|TRBV27
ASSLSEYSPLH
>TRBJ1-1|TRBV29-1
SVETERDTEAF
>TRBJ2-7|TRBV7-8
ASSLAGDLFYEQY
>TRBJ2-7|TRBV19
ASSIGGGSYEQY
>TRBJ2-7|TRBV5-4
ASSLSGGPSDEQY
>TRBJ1-1|TRBV10-3
AISESSQGQNTEAF
>TRBJ1-1|TRBV7-6
ASSWGQGTEAF
>TRBJ2-7|TRBV4-2
ASSPSRDRSYEQY
>TRBJ2-5|TRBV7-6
ASSPPSVQETQY
>TRBJ2-1|TRBV28
ASSPTSGVTSYNEQF
>TRBJ1-2|TRBV10-3
AISESETAYGYT
>TRBJ1-1|TRBV7-2
ASSPGQGGTEAF
>TRBJ2-1|TRBV28
ASRSTERNEQF
>TRBJ2-3|TRBV7-8
ASSSKSAVDTQY
>TRBJ2-2|TRBV7-9
ASSDRNTGELF
>TRBJ2-3|TRBV4-1
ASSGAGQGADTQY